The 10 T cell receptor beta chains in this list originate from one sample, sequenced in a study of blood T cell repertoires in COVID-19 (dated by TCRdb to the early 2020s). The method was the immunoSEQ multiplex PCR assay. Imported from immuneACCESS, the table was reduced by TCRdb to in-frame sequences with V and J called. These copies leave out some clones; in studies compared against another copy, an unresolved V gene accounts for under half, and the cause of the remainder is not known. This sample lists under 500,000 clones; around nine tenths were detected once. Roughly 4.3% of the sample is taken by the ten largest. Material for sequencing was peripheral blood. The source is a woman between 25 and 40 years old with acute or convalescent COVID-19.

The chain has TRBV5-1 and TRBJ1-6; 7 nucleotides match TRBD1. Trimming at V came to 1 base and at J to 7 bases, leaving 5 bases not matched to a gene. CDR3 length equals 15 residues. Germline V CDR1 and CDR2: SGHRS, YFSETQ. CDR3 sequence (DNA): TGCGCCAGCAGCTTGCTGTCGGGACAGAATTCACCCCTCCACTTT. It codes for CASSLLSGQNSPLHF.

This rearrangement joins TRBV5-5 to TRBJ1-2; 7 bases are a match to TRBD1. Looked up from germline, CDR1 is SGHKS and CDR2 is YYEKEE (reference sequence). V was pared by 1 base and J by 6 bases, with 9 bases of the junction left unmatched. The CDR3 extends over 15 amino acids. The CDR3 loop reads CASSLIRTGENGYTF. CDR3 coding DNA: TGTGCCAGCAGCTTGATTCGTACAGGGGAAAATGGCTACACCTTC.

The chain uses TRBV19 and TRBJ2-7; 9 bases agree with TRBD1. Unmatched junction bases numbered 9, after V lost 6 bases and J lost 6 bases. The CDR3 spans 14 residues. The germline V gene encodes CDR1 LNHDA and CDR2 SQIVND (reference sequence). CDR3 sequence (DNA): TGTGCCAGTAGCATACCCGGGACAGGGTTCGAGCAGTACTTC. It encodes CASSIPGTGFEQYF. The full variable domain, rest sourced from reference TRBV19 and TRBJ2-7, is DGGITQSPKYLFRKEGQNVTLSCEQNLNHDAMYWYRQDPGQGLRLIYYSQIVNDFQKGDIAEGYSVSREKKESFPLTVTSAQKNPTAFYLCASSIPGTGFEQYFGPGTRLTVT.

The rearrangement links TRBV4-2 to TRBJ2-6, with TRBD1 matching 7 bases. CDR3 length equals 18 residues. In germline, CDR1 is LGHNA, CDR2 YNFKEQ. With V trimmed by 1 base and J by 2 bases, 8 bases remained unmatched. The CDR3 coding sequence is TGTGCCAGCAGCCAAGCACCCCCAGGGGGTACTGGGGCCAACGTCCTGACTTTC. Amino acids: CASSQAPPGGTGANVLTF.

The chain couples TRBV6-1 to TRBJ1-5; no reliable D call. The V gene's germline CDR1 is MNHNS and CDR2 SASEGT. V shed 3 bases and J shed 5 bases, with 11 bases lying between them. The CDR3 totals 14 residues. CDR3 residues: CASSEGGLDQPQHF. DNA of the CDR3: TGTGCCAGCAGTGAGGGAGGGTTGGATCAGCCCCAGCATTTT.

The chain recombines TRBV2 with TRBJ2-7; TRBD1 agrees at 8 bases. The length of the CDR3 is 15 residues. The germline V gene has CDR1 SNHLY and CDR2 FYNNEI. V was pared by 5 bases and J by 0 bases, with 6 bases of the junction left unmatched. CDR3 region: CASSQTGDSSYEQYF. For the CDR3, the DNA is TGTGCCAGCAGTCAGACAGGGGACTCCTCCTACGAGCAGTACTTC.

This rearrangement joins TRBV3-1 (or the pseudogene TRBV3-2) to TRBJ1-2, with D perhaps TRBD1 (5 bases). CDR1 LGHDT and CDR2 YNNKEL come from the germline V gene (reference sequence). This CDR3 contains 15 residues. Trimming pared 0 bases from V and 4 bases from J, leaving 12 bases between. CDR3 nucleotide sequence: TGTGCCAGCAGCCAAGATCCGGGGGTGGGCTATGGCTACACCTTC. Translating it yields CASSQDPGVGYGYTF.

The chain recombines TRBV10-2 with TRBJ2-7; no clear D. V shed 2 bases and J shed 4 bases, with 6 bases lying between them. This CDR3 has 12 residues. Germline lookup yields CDR1 WSHSY and CDR2 SAAADI. CDR3 loop: CASSETSYEQYF. Written as DNA, the CDR3 is TGCGCCAGCAGTGAGACTTCATACGAGCAGTACTTC.

The chain carries TRBV6-5 and TRBJ1-3; the D is unclear. The CDR3 extends over 14 amino acids. Germline CDR1 MNHEY, CDR2 SVGAGI. V was pared by 6 bases and J by 0 bases, with 9 bases between. CDR3 protein: CASSGGISGNTIYF. In nucleotides, the CDR3 is TGTGCCAGCAGCGGAGGAATCTCTGGAAACACCATATATTTT.

This clone was detected only once. The rearrangement links TRBV5-8 to TRBJ1-5, with a weak D call TRBD1 (5 bases). This CDR3 has 14 residues. Germline CDR1 and CDR2: SGHTS and YDEGEE. V shed 4 bases and J shed 9 bases, with 17 bases lying between them. The CDR3 DNA follows: TGTGCCAGCAGCAACGGACAAGTACTTGGGCCCCAGCATTTT. It codes for CASSNGQVLGPQHF.